This T cell receptor (beta chain) was observed in a study of T cell repertoires in cytomegalovirus infection. A few counts support this clonotype. TCRdb ran MiXCR on the reads and lists one entry per CDR3 protein. This sample carries 250,000 to 300,000 distinct CDR3 sequences, roughly 15% of them seen once, and the ten largest clones take around 8.1%. The receptor was derived from a human donor in good health (CMV status not recorded). Some clones in this sample may be carry-over from other donors' samples. The specimen sequenced was PBMCs.

CDR3 in DNA: TGTGCCAGCTCACCTGGGAGGGCTTCACCCCTCCACTTT. Amino acids: CASSPGRASPLHF. V usage is TRBV18 and J usage is TRBJ1-6; D remains unclear. Germline V gene lookup returns CDR1 KGHSH and CDR2 LQKENI. Trimming pared 3 bases from V and 9 bases from J, leaving 9 bases between. The CDR3 length is 13 residues.